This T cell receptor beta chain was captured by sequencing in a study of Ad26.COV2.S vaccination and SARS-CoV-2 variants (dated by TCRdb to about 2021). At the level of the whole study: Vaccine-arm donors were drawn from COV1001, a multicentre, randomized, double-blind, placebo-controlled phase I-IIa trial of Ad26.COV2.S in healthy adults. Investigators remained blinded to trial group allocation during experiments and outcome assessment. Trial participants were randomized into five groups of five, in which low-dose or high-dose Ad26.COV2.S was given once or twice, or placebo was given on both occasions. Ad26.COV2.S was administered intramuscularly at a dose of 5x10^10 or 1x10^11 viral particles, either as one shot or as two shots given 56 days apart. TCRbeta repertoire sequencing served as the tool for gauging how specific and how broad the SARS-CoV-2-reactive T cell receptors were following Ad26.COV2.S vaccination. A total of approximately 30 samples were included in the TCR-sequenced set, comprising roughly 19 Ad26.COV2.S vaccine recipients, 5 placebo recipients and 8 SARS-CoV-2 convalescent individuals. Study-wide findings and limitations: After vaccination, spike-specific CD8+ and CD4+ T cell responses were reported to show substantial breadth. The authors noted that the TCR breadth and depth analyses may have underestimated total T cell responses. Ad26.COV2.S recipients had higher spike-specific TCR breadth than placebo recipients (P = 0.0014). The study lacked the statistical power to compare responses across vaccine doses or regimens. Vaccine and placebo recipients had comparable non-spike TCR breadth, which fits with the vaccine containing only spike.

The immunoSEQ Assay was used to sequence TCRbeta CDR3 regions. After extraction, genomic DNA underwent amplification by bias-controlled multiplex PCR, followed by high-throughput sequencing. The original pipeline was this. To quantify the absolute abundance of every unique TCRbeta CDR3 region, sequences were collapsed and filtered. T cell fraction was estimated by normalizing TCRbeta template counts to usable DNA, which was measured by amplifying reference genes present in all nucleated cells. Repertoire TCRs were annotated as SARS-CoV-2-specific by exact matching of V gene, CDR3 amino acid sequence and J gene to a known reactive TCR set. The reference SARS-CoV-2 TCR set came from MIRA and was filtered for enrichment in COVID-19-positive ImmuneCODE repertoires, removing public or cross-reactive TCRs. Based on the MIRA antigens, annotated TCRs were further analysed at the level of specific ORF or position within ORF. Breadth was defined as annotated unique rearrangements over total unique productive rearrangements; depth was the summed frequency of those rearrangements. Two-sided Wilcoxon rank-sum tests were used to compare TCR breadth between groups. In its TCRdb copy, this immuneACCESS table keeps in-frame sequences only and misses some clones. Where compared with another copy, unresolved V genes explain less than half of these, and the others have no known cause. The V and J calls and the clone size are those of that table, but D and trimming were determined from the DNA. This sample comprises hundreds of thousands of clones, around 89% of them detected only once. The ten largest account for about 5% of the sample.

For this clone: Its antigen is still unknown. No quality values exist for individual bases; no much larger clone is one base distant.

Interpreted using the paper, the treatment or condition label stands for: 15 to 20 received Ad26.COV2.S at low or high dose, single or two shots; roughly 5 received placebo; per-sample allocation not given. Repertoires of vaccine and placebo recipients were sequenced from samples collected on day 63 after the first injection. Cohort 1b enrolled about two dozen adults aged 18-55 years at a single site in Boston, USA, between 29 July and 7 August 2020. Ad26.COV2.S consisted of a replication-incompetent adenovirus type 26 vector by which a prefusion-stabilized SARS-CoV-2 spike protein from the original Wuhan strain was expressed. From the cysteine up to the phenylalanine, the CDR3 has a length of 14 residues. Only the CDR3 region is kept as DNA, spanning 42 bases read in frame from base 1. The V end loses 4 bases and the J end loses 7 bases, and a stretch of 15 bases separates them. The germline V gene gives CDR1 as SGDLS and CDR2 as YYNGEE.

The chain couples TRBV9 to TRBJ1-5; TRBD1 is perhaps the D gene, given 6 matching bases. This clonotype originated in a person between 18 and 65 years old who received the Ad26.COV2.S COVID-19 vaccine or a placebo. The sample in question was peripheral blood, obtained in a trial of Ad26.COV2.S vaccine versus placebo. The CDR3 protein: CASSSDRNYQPQHF. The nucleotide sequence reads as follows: TGTGCCAGCAGCTCCGACAGGAACTACCAGCCCCAGCATTTT.